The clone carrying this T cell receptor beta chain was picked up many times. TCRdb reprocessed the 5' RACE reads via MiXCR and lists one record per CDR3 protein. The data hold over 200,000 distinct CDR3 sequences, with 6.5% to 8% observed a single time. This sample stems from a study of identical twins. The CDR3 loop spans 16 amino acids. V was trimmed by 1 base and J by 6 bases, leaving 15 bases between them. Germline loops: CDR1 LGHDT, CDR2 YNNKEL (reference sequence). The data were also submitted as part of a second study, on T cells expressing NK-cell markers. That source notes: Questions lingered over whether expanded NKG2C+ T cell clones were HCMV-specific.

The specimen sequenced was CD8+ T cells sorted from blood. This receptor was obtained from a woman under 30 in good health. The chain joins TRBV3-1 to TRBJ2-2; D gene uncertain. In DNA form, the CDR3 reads TGTGCCAGCAGCCAAGTGCCGGGTAGTGACGCCGGGGAGCTGTTTTTT. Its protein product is CASSQVPGSDAGELFF. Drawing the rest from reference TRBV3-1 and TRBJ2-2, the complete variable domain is DTAVSQTPKYLVTQMGNDKSIKCEQNLGHDTMYWYKQDSKKFLKIMFSYNNKELIINETVPNRFSPKSPDKAHLNLHINSLELGDSAVYFCASSQVPGSDAGELFFGEGSRLTVL.